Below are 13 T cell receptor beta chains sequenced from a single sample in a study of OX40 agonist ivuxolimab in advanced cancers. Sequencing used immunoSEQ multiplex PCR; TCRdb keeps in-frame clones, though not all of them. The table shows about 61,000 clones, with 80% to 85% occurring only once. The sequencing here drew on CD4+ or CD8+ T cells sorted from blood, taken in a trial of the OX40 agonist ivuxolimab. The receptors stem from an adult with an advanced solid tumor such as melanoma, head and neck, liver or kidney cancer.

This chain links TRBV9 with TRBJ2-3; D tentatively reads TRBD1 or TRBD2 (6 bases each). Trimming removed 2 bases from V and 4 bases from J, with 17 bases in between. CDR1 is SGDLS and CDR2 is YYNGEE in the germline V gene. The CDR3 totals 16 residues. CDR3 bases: TGTGCCAGCAGCGTGTTAGGGGGGTTCTTAGCAGATACGCAGTATTTT. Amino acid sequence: CASSVLGGFLADTQYF.

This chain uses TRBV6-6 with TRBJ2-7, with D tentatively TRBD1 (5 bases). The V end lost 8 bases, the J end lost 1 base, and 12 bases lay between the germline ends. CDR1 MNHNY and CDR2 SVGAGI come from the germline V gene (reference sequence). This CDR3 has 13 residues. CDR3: CASLGQRSYEQYF. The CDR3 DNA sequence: TGTGCCAGCCTGGGGCAGAGGTCCTACGAGCAGTACTTC.

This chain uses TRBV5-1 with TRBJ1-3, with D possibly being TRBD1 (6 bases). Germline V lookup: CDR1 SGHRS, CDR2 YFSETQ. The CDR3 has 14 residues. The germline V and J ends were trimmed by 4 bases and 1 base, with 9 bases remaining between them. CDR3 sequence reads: CASSAGQSGNTIYF. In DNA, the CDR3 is TGCGCCAGCAGCGCCGGACAGTCTGGAAACACCATATATTTT.

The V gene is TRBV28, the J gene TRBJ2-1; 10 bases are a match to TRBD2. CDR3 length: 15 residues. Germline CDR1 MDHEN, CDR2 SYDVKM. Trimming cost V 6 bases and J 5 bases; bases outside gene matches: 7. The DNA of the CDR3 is TGTGCCAGCAGCCGGATAGCGGGGGGACACAATGAGCAGTTCTTC. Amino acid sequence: CASSRIAGGHNEQFF.

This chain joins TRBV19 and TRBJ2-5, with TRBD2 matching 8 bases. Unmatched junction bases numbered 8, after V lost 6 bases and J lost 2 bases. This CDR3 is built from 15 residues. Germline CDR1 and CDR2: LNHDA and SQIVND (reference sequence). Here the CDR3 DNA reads TGTGCCAGTAGCGCCCGGGTAGCGGGGCAAGAGACCCAGTACTTC. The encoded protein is CASSARVAGQETQYF.

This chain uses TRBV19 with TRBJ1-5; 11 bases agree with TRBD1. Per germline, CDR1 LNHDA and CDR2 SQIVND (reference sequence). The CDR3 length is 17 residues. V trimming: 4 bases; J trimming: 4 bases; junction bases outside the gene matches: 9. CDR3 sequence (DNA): TGTGCCAGTAGTAGGGTCCCCGGGACAGGGGGGAATCAGCCCCAGCATTTT. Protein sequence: CASSRVPGTGGNQPQHF.

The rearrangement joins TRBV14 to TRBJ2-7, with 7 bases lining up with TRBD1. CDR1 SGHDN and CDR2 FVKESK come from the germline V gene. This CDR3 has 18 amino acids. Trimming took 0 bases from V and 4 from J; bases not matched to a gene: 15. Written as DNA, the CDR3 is TGTGCCAGCAGCCAAGATCGTGGTTCCGAGGGGGCGCGGTACGAGCAGTACTTC. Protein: CASSQDRGSEGARYEQYF.

CDR3 sequence (DNA): TGTGCCAGCAGCTTACCCCGCCGGGGACAGGGGGCGAGAGATACGCAGTATTTT. It codes for CASSLPRRGQGARDTQYF. The chain carries TRBV11-2 and TRBJ2-3, with 12 bases identical to TRBD1. This CDR3 has 18 residues. With 2 bases clipped from V and 5 bases from J, the junction kept 11 bases outside the gene matches. CDR1 and CDR2 (germline): SGHAT, FQNNGV.

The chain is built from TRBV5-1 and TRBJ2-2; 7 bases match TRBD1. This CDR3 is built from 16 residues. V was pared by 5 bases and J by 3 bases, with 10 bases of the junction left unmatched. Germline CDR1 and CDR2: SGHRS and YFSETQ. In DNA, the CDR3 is TGCGCCAGCAGTCCACCCGGGACAGAAGACACCGGGGAGCTGTTTTTT. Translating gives CASSPPGTEDTGELFF.

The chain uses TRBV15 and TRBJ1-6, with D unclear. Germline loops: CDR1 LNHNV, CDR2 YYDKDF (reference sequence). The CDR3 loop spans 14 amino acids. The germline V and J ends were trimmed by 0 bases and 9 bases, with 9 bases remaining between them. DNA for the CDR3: TGTGCCACCAGCAGAGATGGGAGGAGTTCACCCCTCCACTTT. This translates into CATSRDGRSSPLHF.

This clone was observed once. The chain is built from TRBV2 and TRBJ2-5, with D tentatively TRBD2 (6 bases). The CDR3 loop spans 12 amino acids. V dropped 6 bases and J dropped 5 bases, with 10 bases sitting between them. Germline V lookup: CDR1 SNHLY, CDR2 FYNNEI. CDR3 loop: CASRGLRETQYF. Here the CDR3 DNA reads TGTGCCAGCAGAGGACTACGGGAGACCCAGTACTTC.

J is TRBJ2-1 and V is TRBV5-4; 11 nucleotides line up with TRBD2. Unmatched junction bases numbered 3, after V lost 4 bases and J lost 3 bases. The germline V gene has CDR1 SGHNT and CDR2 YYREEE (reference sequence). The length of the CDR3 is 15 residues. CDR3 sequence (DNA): TGTGCCAGCAGCGCAACTAGCGGGGGCTACAATGAGCAGTTCTTC. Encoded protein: CASSATSGGYNEQFF.

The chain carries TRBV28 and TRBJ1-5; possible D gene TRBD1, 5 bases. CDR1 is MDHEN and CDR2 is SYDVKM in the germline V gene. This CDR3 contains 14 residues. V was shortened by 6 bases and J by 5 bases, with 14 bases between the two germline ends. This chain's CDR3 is CASRSGTEDQPQHF. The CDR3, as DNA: TGTGCCAGCAGGTCCGGGACGGAGGATCAGCCCCAGCATTTT.